This T cell receptor (beta chain) was observed in a study of regulatory T cells in long-lasting Graves disease. For the study at large: Graves' disease counted as persistent after over 5 years of antithyroid drugs with positive TSH receptor antibodies. Overall study results and limits: Accuracy was possibly reduced by small sample size.

The CDR3 is made up of 13 amino acids. Trimming left V 3 bases short and J 2 bases short, with 8 bases between. Per germline, CDR1 SGHAT and CDR2 FQNNGV. Described time point: persistent/refractory GD, antithyroid drugs over 5 years with positive TRAb. PBMCs were the source of the RNA used for TCR sequencing. The patient group derived from an endocrinology department in Xi'an, China. Building the TCR beta libraries relied on iRepertoire HTBI primers, and CDR3 regions underwent Arm-PCR. TCRdb reprocessed the multiplex PCR reads with MiXCR, giving one entry per CDR3 protein. This repertoire shows roughly 300,000 distinct CDR3 sequences, 15% to 20% found once; its top ten account for approximately 31%. This clonotype was counted ten times or more. No antigen is known for it.

This clonotype was obtained from a female donor with Graves disease. The material sequenced was peripheral blood mononuclear cells (PBMCs), taken when the disease was refractory, from a patient treated with antithyroid drugs. V and J are TRBV11-2 and TRBJ2-7; no definite D call. The DNA of the CDR3 is TGTGCCAGCAGCTTTCCCAGAACCTACGAGCAGTACTTC. Its translation is CASSFPRTYEQYF.